This is a list of T cell receptor beta chains from one sample in a study of STAT3 mutations in large granular lymphocyte leukemia. TCRdb's copy holds only in-frame clones and misses some; the assay was immunoSEQ multiplex PCR. The table has fewer than 20,000 clones, approximately 91% seen once; the top ten hold approximately 8%. Sequenced material: peripheral blood mononuclear cells. Receptors originate from a woman aged 45-65 years with T-cell large granular lymphocyte leukemia. Some clones in this sample may be carry-over from other donors' samples. The CDR3 runs from the conserved cysteine through the conserved F or W. A D gene is named only where the DNA matches it firmly. The size of a clone is reported for some rows only, either as once, few or many, or as a class for expanded clones.

d_gene	abundance	j_gene	v_gene	CDR3nt	CDR3aa
-	-	TRBJ2-7	TRBV27	TGTGCCAGCAGTTTTCGCAGGGGGGATGCCTACGAGCAGTACTTC	CASSFRRGDAYEQYF
-	-	TRBJ2-2	TRBV6-6	TGTGCCAGCAGTTATGAGGCAGCGAACACCGGGGAGCTATTTTTT	CASSYEAANTGELFF
-	once	TRBJ2-7	TRBV4-3	TGCGCCAGCAGCCAAGAAGTATCAGGGATTTACGAGCAGTACTTC	CASSQEVSGIYEQYF
-	once	TRBJ2-2	TRBV7-2	TGTGCCAGCAGCTCCCGACCGGGACAAAACACCGGGGAGCTGTTTTTT	CASSSRPGQNTGELFF
-	-	TRBJ2-2	TRBV30	TGTGCCTGGAGCGGGCAGACGTACACCGGGGAGCTGTTTTTT	CAWSGQTYTGELFF
-	-	TRBJ1-4	TRBV5-6	TGTGCCAGCAGTCCGATCCGGGACCCAAAACTGTTTTTT	CASSPIRDPKLFF
TRBD1	few	TRBJ2-7	TRBV27	TGTGCCAGCAGCCTTGAGGCGGTGGGACAGGGAAACGAGCAGTACTTC	CASSLEAVGQGNEQYF
-	-	TRBJ2-7	TRBV27	TGTGCCAGCAAAACCGTAATCGGAGTCCGCCCCTACGAGCAGTACTTC	CASKTVIGVRPYEQYF
TRBD2	-	TRBJ2-7	TRBV6-6	TGTGCCAGCCACCGGGGGGGGGCTAGAAACCAGCAGTACTTC	CASHRGGARNQQYF
-	once	TRBJ1-5	TRBV5-1	TGCGCCAGCAGCTTGGCCGGGAGGGAAGTAGATCAGCCCCAGCATTTT	CASSLAGREVDQPQHF
TRBD1	-	TRBJ1-1	TRBV7-9	TGTGCCAGCAGCCTAAAACAGGGGGCGCTGACTGAAGCTTTCTTT	CASSLKQGALTEAFF
-	-	TRBJ1-5	TRBV4-1	TGCGCCAGCAGCCAAGAAGGGGGGGCGCGCAATCAGCCCCAGCATTTT	CASSQEGGARNQPQHF
TRBD2	once	TRBJ2-3	TRBV4-2	TGTGCCAGCAGCCACGGACTAGCAGATACGCAGTATTTT	CASSHGLADTQYF
-	-	TRBJ2-3	TRBV9	TGTGCCAGCAGCGTAGGCCGGGTGGTGGATACGCAGTATTTT	CASSVGRVVDTQYF
TRBD1	-	TRBJ1-1	TRBV7-2	TGTGCCAGCAGCGAGAGCCGACAGGGGTTCGTAGCTTTCTTT	CASSESRQGFVAFF
-	-	TRBJ2-1	TRBV28	TGTGCCAGCAGTTTTCTGGCGTTTAATGAGCAGTTCTTC	CASSFLAFNEQFF
-	-	TRBJ2-3	TRBV9	TGTGCCAGCAGCGTAGCTATAAGCAGGGGGGAAGATACGCAGTATTTT	CASSVAISRGEDTQYF
TRBD1	-	TRBJ1-1	TRBV4-1	TGCGCCAGCAGCCAATCCCAGGGGGGGAACACTGAAGCTTTCTTT	CASSQSQGGNTEAFF
TRBD1	-	TRBJ1-2	TRBV14	TGTGCCAGCAGCCAAGTAGGGACAGGAGCTCAAGGCTACACCTTC	CASSQVGTGAQGYTF
-	-	TRBJ1-5	TRBV5-4	TGTGCCAGCAGCTTTTCTTTCTCGGGGCAGGGTAATCAGCCCCAGCATTTT	CASSFSFSGQGNQPQHF
-	-	TRBJ2-7	TRBV9	TGTGCCAGCAGCGTAGGTAAGGGAGCCTACGAGCAGTACTTC	CASSVGKGAYEQYF
-	-	TRBJ2-1	TRBV28	TGTGCCAGCAGTTTAGTCCGGAATGAGCAGTTCTTC	CASSLVRNEQFF
-	-	TRBJ2-1	TRBV27	TGTGCCAGCAGCCTTCGCAGGGGGAGGGCGGGGAATGAGCAGTTCTTC	CASSLRRGRAGNEQFF
-	once	TRBJ1-5	TRBV11-2	TGTGCCAGCAGCTTACAGGGCTACCAGCCCCAGCATTTT	CASSLQGYQPQHF
-	once	TRBJ1-1	TRBV6-1	TGTGCCAGCAGTGCCCGGGAGGCAGGCGGAACTGAAGCTTTCTTT	CASSAREAGGTEAFF
TRBD1	-	TRBJ1-2	TRBV18	TGTGCCAGCTCTCCCGGGACAGAGTATGGCTACACCTTC	CASSPGTEYGYTF
TRBD2	-	TRBJ2-1	TRBV7-2	TGTGCCAGCAGGGATGGACGGACTAGCAACTACAATGAGCAGTTCTTC	CASRDGRTSNYNEQFF
TRBD2	-	TRBJ2-2	TRBV5-5	TGTGCCAGCAGCTATTCGAACCGGACTAGCGGGAGGATCACCGGGGAGCTGTTTTTT	CASSYSNRTSGRITGELFF
-	-	TRBJ2-7	TRBV20-1	TGCAGTGCTACACCATCCTACGAGCAGTACTTC	CSATPSYEQYF
-	-	TRBJ2-7	TRBV7-2	TGTGCCAGCAGCTTGGAGGCGGGGACGGGGGAGCAGTACTTC	CASSLEAGTGEQYF
TRBD1	-	TRBJ2-1	TRBV10-3	TGTGCCACCGGACAGGACAATGAGCAGTTCTTC	CATGQDNEQFF
TRBD2	-	TRBJ2-7	TRBV18	TGTGCCAGCTCACCAGCTAGCGGACCCTACGAGCAGTACTTC	CASSPASGPYEQYF
-	-	TRBJ2-3	TRBV2	TGTGCCAGCAGTGATAGTGCGCGCACAGATACGCAGTATTTT	CASSDSARTDTQYF